This TCR beta chain appears in the sequencing data of a study of glioma-infiltrating T cells after dendritic cell vaccination. Trimming removed 10 bases at V and 4 bases at J, with 16 bases between. Germline lookup yields CDR1 LNHDA and CDR2 SQIVND (reference sequence). The CDR3 runs 14 residues. Some clones are missing from TCRdb's copy, which holds only in-frame ones; the method was immunoSEQ multiplex PCR. The sample consists of around 100,000 clones, approximately 80% of them appearing once. The gene calls are TRBV19 and TRBJ1-4, with D unresolved. The starting material was blood, obtained before dendritic cell vaccination. The TCR sequence derives from a human donor with glioblastoma. This CDR3 reads CATDSPGSNEKLFF. CDR3 nucleotide sequence: TGTGCCACTGACTCACCGGGGAGTAATGAAAAACTGTTTTTT.